These T cell receptor beta chains were read from a single sample in a study of a mutant IDH1 vaccine in newly diagnosed glioma. No antigen is known for these receptors. Profiled with immunoSEQ multiplex PCR; TCRdb holds only in-frame clones, not every one. This sample has approximately 50,000 clones, with about nine tenths found just once. Sequenced here: PBMCs, sampled from a glioma patient whose treatment included an IDH1 peptide vaccine. The receptor set was obtained from a man between 35 and 55 years old with glioma. Each CDR3 is given without its conserved first and last residue. Fields, in order: V gene, CDR3 protein.

v_call: TRBV10-3; cdr3_aa: AISESTSTEAF
v_call: TRBV18; cdr3_aa: ASSPPSAGATYNEQF
v_call: TRBV7-9; cdr3_aa: ASPPYSRTGELF
v_call: TRBV5-1; cdr3_aa: ASSPGARVTLAGEQY
v_call: TRBV28; cdr3_aa: ASSLVRGYGYT
v_call: TRBV10-3; cdr3_aa: AISDPGGMNTGELF
v_call: TRBV27; cdr3_aa: GCHEQF
v_call: TRBV7-6; cdr3_aa: ASSLALGEKLF
v_call: TRBV19; cdr3_aa: ASFRRGTMNTEAF
v_call: TRBV7-2; cdr3_aa: ASRDTRKGDYGYT
v_call: TRBV6-5; cdr3_aa: ASSYRTTFNEQF
v_call: TRBV9; cdr3_aa: ASSVAPGGEQF
v_call: TRBV7-2; cdr3_aa: ASRRGRGETQY
v_call: TRBV7-2; cdr3_aa: ASNQRESTGELF
v_call: TRBV19; cdr3_aa: ASKRGEGRPYNEQF
v_call: TRBV18; cdr3_aa: ASSPGGTGIGEQY
v_call: TRBV10-3; cdr3_aa: AISGYPPEETQY
v_call: TRBV27; cdr3_aa: ASKLVGGTEAF
v_call: TRBV11-1; cdr3_aa: ASSPRTGSNEKLF
v_call: TRBV5-6; cdr3_aa: ATSLDRETGNTIY
v_call: TRBV29-1; cdr3_aa: SVVRGGASTDTQY
v_call: TRBV6-5; cdr3_aa: ASRYSGGTGYEQF
v_call: TRBV5-4; cdr3_aa: ASSLSELAGLPKSGELF
v_call: TRBV5-1; cdr3_aa: ASGRQGTNEKLF
v_call: TRBV6-6; cdr3_aa: ASSLSRGKNEQY
v_call: TRBV19; cdr3_aa: ASSVTGELF
v_call: TRBV5-4; cdr3_aa: ASSPGTGNEQF
v_call: TRBV5-4; cdr3_aa: ASSPGGGLRSWY
v_call: TRBV10-2; cdr3_aa: ASARGGDDEKLF
v_call: TRBV2; cdr3_aa: ASSGGPNQPQH
v_call: TRBV6-1; cdr3_aa: ASRETGTSNYGYT
v_call: TRBV29-1; cdr3_aa: SVVAVGDTEAF